This T cell receptor (beta chain) is from a study of control samples from healthy donors and cancer patients. This CDR3 has 15 amino acids. The trim removed 4 bases at V and 7 bases at J, leaving 8 bases unmatched. Germline values: CDR1 SGDLS, CDR2 YYNGEE. The protocol was immunoSEQ multiplex PCR, while the TCRdb copy is restricted to in-frame clones and leaves out a portion. This repertoire shows 100,000 to 150,000 clones, 90% found once; its top ten account for about 2.5%. Sequenced material: blood. The sequence derives from a man aged 40-50 years in good health. The chain is built from TRBV9 and TRBJ2-1; 10 nucleotides align to TRBD2. DNA of the CDR3: TGTGCCAGCAGCTCTAGCGGGGGAGGGACTAATGAGCAGTTCTTC. As protein: CASSSSGGGTNEQFF.